Each of the 4 T cell receptor beta chains below was sequenced from the same sample in a study of control samples from healthy donors and cancer patients. TCRdb's copy holds only in-frame clones and misses some; the assay was immunoSEQ multiplex PCR. Of about 140,000 clones listed, about 90% are singletons. The sample comprised blood. Receptors originate from a man between 18 and 29 years old in good health.

The chain employs TRBV5-4 and TRBJ2-3, with a tentative D call TRBD2 (5 bases). Trimming removed 2 bases at V and 5 bases at J, with 6 bases between. CDR3 size: 12 residues. Looked up from germline, CDR1 is SGHNT and CDR2 is YYREEE (reference sequence). CDR3 sequence: CASSFGGDTQYF. CDR3 bases: TGTGCCAGCAGCTTTGGAGGAGATACGCAGTATTTT.

The DNA for the CDR3 is TGTGCCAGCAGCTCCCCCCCCGACCGGAGCGGCGAGCAGTACTTC. Amino acid sequence: CASSSPPDRSGEQYF. The genes are TRBV13 and TRBJ2-7, with D perhaps TRBD2 (5 bases). The CDR3 length is 15 residues. V lost 4 bases to trimming and J lost 6 bases, with 19 bases between them. Per the germline V gene, CDR1 is PRHDT and CDR2 is FYEKMQ (reference sequence).

J is TRBJ1-2 and V is TRBV7-2; a possible D gene is TRBD1 (5 bases). The CDR3 loop spans 15 amino acids. CDR1 SGHTA and CDR2 FQGNSA come from the germline V gene. Trimming pared 0 bases from V and 2 bases from J, leaving 10 bases between. The CDR3: CASSLAQGRNYGYTF. Written as DNA, the CDR3 is TGTGCCAGCAGCTTAGCCCAGGGTCGAAACTATGGCTACACCTTC.

The chain couples TRBV28 to TRBJ1-3, with D unclear. Germline lookup yields CDR1 MDHEN and CDR2 SYDVKM. The V end lost 7 bases, the J end lost 0 bases, and 13 bases lay between the germline ends. The CDR3 is 15 residues long. CDR3 in amino acids: CASKRRAHSGNTIYF. As DNA, the CDR3 is TGTGCCAGCAAACGGCGAGCCCACTCTGGAAACACCATATATTTT.